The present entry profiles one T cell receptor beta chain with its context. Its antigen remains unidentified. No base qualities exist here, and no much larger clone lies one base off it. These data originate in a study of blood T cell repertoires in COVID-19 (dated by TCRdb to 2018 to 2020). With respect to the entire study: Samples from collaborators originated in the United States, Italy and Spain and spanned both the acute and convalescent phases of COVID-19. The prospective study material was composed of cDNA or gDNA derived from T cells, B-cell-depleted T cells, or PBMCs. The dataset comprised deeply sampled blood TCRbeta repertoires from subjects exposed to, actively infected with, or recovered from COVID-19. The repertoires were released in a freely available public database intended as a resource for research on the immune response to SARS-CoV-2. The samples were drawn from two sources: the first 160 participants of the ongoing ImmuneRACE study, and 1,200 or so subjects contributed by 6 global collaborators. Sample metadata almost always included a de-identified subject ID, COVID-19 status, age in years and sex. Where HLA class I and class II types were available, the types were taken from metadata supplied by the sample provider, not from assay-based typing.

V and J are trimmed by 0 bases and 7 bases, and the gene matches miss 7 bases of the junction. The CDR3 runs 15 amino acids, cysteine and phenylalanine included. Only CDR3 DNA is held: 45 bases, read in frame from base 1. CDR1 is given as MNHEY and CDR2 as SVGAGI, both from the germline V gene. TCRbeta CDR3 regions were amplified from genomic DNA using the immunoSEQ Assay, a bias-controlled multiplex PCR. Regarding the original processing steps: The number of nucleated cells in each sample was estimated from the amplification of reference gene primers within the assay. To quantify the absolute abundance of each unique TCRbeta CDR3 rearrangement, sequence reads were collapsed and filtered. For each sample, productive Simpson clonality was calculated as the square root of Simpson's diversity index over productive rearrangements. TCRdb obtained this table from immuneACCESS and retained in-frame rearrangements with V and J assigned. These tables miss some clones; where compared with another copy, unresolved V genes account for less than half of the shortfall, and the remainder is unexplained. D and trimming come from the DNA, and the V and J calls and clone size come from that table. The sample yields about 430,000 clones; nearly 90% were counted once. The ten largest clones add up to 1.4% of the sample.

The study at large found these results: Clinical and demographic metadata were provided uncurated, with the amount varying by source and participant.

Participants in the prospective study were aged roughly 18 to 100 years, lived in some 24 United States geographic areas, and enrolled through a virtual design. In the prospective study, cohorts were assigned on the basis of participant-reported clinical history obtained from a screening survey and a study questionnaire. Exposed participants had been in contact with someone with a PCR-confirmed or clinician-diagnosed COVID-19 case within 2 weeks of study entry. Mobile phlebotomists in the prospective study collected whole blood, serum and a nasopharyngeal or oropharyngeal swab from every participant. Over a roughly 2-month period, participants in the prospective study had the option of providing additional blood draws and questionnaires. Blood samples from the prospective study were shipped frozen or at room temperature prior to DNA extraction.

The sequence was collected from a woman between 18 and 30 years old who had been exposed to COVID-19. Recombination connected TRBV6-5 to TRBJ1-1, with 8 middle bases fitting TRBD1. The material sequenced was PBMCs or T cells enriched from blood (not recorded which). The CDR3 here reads CASSYSTLTGGEAFF. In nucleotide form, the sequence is TGTGCCAGCAGTTACTCGACTCTTACAGGGGGTGAAGCTTTCTTT.